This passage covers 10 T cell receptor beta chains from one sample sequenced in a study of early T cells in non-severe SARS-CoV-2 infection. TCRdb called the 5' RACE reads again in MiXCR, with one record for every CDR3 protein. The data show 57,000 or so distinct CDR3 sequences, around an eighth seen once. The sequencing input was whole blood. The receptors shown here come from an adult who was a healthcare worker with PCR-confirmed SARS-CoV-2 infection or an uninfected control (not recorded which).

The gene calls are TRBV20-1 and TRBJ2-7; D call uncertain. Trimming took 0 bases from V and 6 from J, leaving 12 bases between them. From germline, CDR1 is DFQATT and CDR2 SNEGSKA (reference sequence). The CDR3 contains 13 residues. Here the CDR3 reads CSARDLQTCEQYF. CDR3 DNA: TGCAGTGCTAGAGATCTACAAACCTGCGAGCAGTACTTC.

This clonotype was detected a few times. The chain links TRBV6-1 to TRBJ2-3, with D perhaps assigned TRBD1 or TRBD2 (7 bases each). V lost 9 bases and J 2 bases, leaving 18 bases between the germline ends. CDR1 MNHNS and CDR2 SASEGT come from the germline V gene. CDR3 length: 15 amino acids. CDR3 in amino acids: CASPERDSTTDTQYF. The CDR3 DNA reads TGTGCCAGTCCCGAGCGGGACAGCACCACAGATACGCAGTATTTT.

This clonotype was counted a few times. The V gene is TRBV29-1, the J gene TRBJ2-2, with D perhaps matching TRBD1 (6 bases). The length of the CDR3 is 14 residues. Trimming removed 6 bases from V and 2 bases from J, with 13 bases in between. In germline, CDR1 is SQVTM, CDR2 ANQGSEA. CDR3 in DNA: TGCAGCGTGTGGACAGCACTAAACACCGGGGAGCTGTTTTTT. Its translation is CSVWTALNTGELFF.

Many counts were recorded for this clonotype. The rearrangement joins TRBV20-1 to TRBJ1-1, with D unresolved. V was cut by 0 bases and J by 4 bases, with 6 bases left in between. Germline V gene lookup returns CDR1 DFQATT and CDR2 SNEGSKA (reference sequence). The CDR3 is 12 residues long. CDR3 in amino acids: CSAREQTTEAFF. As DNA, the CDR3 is TGCAGTGCTAGAGAGCAGACCACTGAAGCTTTCTTT.

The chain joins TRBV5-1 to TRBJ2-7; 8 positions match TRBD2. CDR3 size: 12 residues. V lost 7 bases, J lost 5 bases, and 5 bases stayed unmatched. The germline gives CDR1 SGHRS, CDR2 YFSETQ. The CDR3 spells CASHGRGHEQYF. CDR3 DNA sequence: TGCGCCAGCCACGGGAGGGGCCACGAGCAGTACTTC.

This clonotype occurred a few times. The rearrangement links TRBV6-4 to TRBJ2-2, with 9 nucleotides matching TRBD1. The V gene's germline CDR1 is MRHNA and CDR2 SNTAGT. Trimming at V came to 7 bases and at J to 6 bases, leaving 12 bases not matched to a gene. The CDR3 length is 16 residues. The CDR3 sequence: CASTKTPGQGAGELFF. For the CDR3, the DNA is TGTGCCAGCACCAAAACCCCGGGACAGGGTGCCGGGGAGCTGTTTTTT.

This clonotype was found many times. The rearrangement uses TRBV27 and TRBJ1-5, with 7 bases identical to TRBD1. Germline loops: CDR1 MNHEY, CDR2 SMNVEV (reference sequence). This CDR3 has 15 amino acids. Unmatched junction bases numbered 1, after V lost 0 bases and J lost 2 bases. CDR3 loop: CASSLSGQRNQPQHF. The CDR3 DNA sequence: TGTGCCAGCAGTTTATCGGGACAGCGCAATCAGCCCCAGCATTTT.

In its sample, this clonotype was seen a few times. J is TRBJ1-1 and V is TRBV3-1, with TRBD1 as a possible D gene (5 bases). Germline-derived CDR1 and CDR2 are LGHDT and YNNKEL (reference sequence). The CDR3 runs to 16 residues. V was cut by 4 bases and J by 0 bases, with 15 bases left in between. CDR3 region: CASSRIGGTLNTEAFF. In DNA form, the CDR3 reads TGTGCCAGCAGCCGTATTGGCGGGACCCTGAACACTGAAGCTTTCTTT.

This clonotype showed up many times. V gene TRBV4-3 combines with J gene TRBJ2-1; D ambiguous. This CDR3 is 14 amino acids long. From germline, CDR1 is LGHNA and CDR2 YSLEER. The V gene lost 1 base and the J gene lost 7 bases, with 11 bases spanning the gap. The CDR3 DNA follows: TGCGCCAGCAGCCAAGGCGCTAGTTGGAATGAGCAGTTCTTC. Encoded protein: CASSQGASWNEQFF.

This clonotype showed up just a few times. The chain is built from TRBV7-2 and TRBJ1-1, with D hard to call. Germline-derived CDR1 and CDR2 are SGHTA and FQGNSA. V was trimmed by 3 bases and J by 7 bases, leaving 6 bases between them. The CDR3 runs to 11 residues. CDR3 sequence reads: CASSFRLEAFF. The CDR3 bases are TGTGCCAGCAGCTTTCGGCTTGAAGCTTTCTTT.